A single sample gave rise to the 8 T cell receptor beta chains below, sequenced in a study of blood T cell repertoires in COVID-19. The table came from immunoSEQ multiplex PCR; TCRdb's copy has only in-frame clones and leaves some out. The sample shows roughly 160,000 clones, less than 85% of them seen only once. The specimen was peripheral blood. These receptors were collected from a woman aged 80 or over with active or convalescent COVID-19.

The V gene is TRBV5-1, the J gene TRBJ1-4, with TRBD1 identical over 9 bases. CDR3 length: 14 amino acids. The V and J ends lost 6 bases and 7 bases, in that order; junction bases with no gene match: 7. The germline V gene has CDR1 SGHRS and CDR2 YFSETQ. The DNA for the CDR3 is TGCGCCAGCACCCCGGACAGGGGAAGTGAAAAACTGTTTTTT. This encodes CASTPDRGSEKLFF.

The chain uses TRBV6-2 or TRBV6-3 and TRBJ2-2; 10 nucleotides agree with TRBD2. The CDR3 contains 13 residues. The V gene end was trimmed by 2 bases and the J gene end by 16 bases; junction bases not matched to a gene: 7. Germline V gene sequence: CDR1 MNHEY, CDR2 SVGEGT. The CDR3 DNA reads TGTGCCAGCAGTTACGAGGCTAGCGGGAGAGGGTTTTTT. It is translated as CASSYEASGRGFF.

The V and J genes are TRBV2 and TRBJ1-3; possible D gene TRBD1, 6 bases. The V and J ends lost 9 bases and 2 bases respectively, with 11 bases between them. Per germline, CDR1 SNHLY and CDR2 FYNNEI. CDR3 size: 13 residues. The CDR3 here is CASGQIPGNTIYF. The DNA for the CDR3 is TGTGCCAGTGGACAGATACCTGGAAACACCATATATTTT.

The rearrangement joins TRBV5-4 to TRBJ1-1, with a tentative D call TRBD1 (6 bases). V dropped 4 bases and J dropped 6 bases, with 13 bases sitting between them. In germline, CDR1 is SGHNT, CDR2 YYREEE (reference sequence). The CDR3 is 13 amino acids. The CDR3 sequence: CASSRNRAPEAFF. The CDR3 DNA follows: TGTGCCAGCAGCCGGAACAGGGCGCCTGAAGCTTTCTTT.

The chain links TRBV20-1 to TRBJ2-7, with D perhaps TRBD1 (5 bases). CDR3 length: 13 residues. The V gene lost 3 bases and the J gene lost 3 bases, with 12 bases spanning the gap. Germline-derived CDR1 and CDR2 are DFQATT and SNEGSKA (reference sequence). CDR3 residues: CSASKGLDYEQYF. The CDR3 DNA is TGCAGTGCTAGTAAGGGGTTGGACTACGAGCAGTACTTC.

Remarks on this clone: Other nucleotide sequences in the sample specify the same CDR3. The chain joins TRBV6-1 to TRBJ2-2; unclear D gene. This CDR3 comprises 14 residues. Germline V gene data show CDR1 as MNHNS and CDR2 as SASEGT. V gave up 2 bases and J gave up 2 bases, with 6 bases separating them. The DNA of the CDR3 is TGTGCCAGCAGTGAACGGGTCAACACCGGGGAGCTGTTTTTT. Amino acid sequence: CASSERVNTGELFF.

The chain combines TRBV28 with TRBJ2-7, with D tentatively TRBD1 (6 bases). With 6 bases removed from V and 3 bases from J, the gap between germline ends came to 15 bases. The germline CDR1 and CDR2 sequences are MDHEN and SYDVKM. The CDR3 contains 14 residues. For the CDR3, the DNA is TGTGCCAGCAGCTCCGGACAGAGTCGCTACGAGCAGTACTTC. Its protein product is CASSSGQSRYEQYF.

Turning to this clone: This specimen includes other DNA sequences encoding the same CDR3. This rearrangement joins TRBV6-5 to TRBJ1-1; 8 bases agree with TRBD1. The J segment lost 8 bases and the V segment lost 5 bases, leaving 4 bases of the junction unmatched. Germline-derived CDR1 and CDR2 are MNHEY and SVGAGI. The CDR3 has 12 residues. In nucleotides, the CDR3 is TGTGCCAGCAGTCACAGGGGGACCGAAGCTTTCTTT. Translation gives CASSHRGTEAFF.